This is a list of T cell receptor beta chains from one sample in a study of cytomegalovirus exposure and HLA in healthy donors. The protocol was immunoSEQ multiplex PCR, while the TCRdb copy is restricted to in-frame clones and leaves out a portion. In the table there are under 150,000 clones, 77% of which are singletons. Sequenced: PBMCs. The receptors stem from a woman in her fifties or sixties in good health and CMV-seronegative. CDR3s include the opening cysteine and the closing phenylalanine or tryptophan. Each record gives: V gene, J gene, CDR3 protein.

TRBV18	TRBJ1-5	CASSPGSQGGGNQPQHF
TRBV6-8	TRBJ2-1	CAGSLRDRVTIEQFF
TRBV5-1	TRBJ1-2	CASSLGGQGHGYTF
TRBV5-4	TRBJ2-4	CASSLASSPAKNIQYF
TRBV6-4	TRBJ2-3	CASHGTDLSTDTQYF
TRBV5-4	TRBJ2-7	CASSSGTGPYEQYF
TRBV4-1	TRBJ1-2	CASSQEDGHNYGYTF
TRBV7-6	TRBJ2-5	CASSRGGSQYF
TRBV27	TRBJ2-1	CASSRYWVQGAAYNEQFF
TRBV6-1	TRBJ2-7	CASSGARDRGHYEQYF
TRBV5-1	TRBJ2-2	CASSWTGPYANTGELFF
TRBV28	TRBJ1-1	CASSLPGQGAGAFF
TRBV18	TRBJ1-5	CASSQGLPSNQPQHF
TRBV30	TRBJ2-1	CAWKRGQSYNEQFF
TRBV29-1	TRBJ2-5	CSVVIRQGGGTQYF
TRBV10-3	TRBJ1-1	CAISEDSSLTEAFF
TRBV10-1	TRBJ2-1	CASSARGRSEQFF
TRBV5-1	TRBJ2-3	CASMLTSLSTDTQYF
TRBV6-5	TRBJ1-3	CASRSFLSSGNTIYF
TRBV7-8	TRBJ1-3	CASRSDRVGGNTIYF
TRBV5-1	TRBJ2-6	CASSPGVGGLAGSGANVLTF
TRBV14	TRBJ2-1	CASSQDGGRAGDNEQFF
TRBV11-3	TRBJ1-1	CASSFGGTEAFF
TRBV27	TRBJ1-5	CASSFFGTGNQPQHF
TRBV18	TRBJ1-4	CASSPLGGLTNEKLFF
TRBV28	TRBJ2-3	CASESRDTQYF
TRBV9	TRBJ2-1	CASSVSSQGNEQFF
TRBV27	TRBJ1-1	CASSSHRFLNTEAFF